The rows below give T cell receptor beta chains drawn from one sample of a study of T-cell reconstitution after alpha-beta-depleted transplantation in children. MiXCR was run by TCRdb on the PCR reads, yielding one entry per CDR3 protein. The sample yields about 300,000 distinct CDR3 sequences, 7.5% to 9% seen once. Sequencing used peripheral blood, obtained 360 days after TCRalphabeta/CD19-depleted stem cell transplant. The receptors derive from a female patient aged 2-10 years who had a stem cell transplant for Fanconi anemia, so the T cells may come from the graft donor. CDR3s include the opening cysteine and the closing phenylalanine or tryptophan. The D gene is left open where the match is weak. A clone size is listed for some rows: how often the clone was seen (once, few, many), or a class if it is expanded.

v_gene	d_gene	j_gene	abundance	CDR3aa	CDR3nt
TRBV29-1	NA	TRBJ2-3	many	CSVVGVTHSPVDTQYF	TGCAGCGTTGTCGGGGTAACGCACTCACCGGTTGATACGCAGTATTTT
TRBV25-1	NA	TRBJ2-3	many	CASSEQGKIPDTQYF	TGTGCCAGCAGTGAACAGGGGAAGATTCCAGATACGCAGTATTTT
TRBV10-3	NA	TRBJ1-5	NA	CAIGGEILGNQPQHF	TGTGCCATCGGAGGGGAGATCTTGGGCAATCAGCCCCAGCATTTT
TRBV3-1	NA	TRBJ2-7	many	CASSQVQVVGPPREQYF	TGTGCCAGCAGCCAAGTCCAGGTCGTTGGCCCTCCTAGAGAGCAGTACTTC
TRBV28	NA	TRBJ1-3	few	CASSLRGAGNTIYF	TGTGCCAGCAGTCTCCGAGGGGCTGGAAACACCATATATTTT
TRBV7-3	NA	TRBJ2-1	few	CASSYGSGVYNEQFF	TGTGCCAGCAGCTACGGATCGGGAGTCTACAATGAGCAGTTCTTC
TRBV7-2	NA	TRBJ2-1	many	CASSGRGGANEQFF	TGTGCCAGCAGCGGGCGAGGGGGGGCCAATGAGCAGTTCTTC
TRBV12-3/TRBV12-4	TRBD1	TRBJ1-5	NA	CASSPTGGAGQPQHF	TGTGCCAGCAGCCCGACAGGGGGCGCGGGTCAGCCCCAGCATTTT
TRBV6-1	TRBD1	TRBJ2-3	many	CASSPGQGADTQYF	TGTGCCAGCAGCCCGGGACAGGGGGCAGATACGCAGTATTTT
TRBV12-3/TRBV12-4	TRBD1	TRBJ1-1	many	CASSLSGGGTEAFF	TGTGCCAGCAGTTTGTCAGGGGGTGGGACTGAAGCTTTCTTT
TRBV10-3	TRBD1	TRBJ2-6	few	CAISPGQGLAGANVLTF	TGTGCCATCAGCCCGGGACAGGGGCTCGCTGGGGCCAACGTCCTGACTTTC
TRBV20-1	TRBD1	TRBJ2-7	NA	CSAKGTGIYEQYF	TGCAGTGCTAAAGGGACAGGGATCTACGAGCAGTACTTC
TRBV30	NA	TRBJ1-1	NA	CAWSGSRPEAFF	TGTGCCTGGAGCGGATCCCGCCCTGAAGCTTTCTTT
TRBV18	TRBD1	TRBJ2-7	many	CASSLNIRQGPSYEQYF	TGTGCCAGCTCACTAAATATTAGACAGGGCCCTTCCTACGAGCAGTACTTC
TRBV6-2/TRBV6-3	NA	TRBJ1-1	few	CASSYGGQLNTEAFF	TGTGCCAGCAGTTACGGAGGACAGCTTAACACTGAAGCTTTCTTT
TRBV9	TRBD1	TRBJ1-2	few	CASSAGTGDLINYGYTF	TGTGCCAGCAGCGCGGGGACAGGCGACCTAATTAACTATGGCTACACCTTC
TRBV4-2	TRBD2	TRBJ2-3	many	CASSQHHLTSGRAGTDTQYF	TGTGCCAGCAGCCAACATCACCTTACTAGCGGGAGGGCCGGCACAGATACGCAGTATTTT
TRBV6-2/TRBV6-3	TRBD2	TRBJ2-5	NA	CASSYVTSGEILQETQYF	TGTGCCAGCAGTTACGTAACTAGCGGGGAGATCCTCCAAGAGACCCAGTACTTC
TRBV20-1	TRBD1	TRBJ2-3	many	CSAANRDRGLGDTQYF	TGCAGTGCGGCGAACCGGGACAGGGGGCTTGGAGATACGCAGTATTTT
TRBV5-1	NA	TRBJ1-1	many	CASSLVDGGGTEAFF	TGCGCCAGCAGCTTGGTAGATGGGGGGGGAACTGAAGCTTTCTTT
TRBV5-5	NA	TRBJ1-6	few	CASSLVLFQGNSPLHF	TGTGCCAGCAGCTTGGTCCTCTTCCAGGGGAATTCACCCCTCCACTTT
TRBV6-2/TRBV6-3	TRBD1	TRBJ2-3	many	CASSLQGALDTQYF	TGTGCCAGCAGCCTACAGGGGGCATTAGATACGCAGTATTTT
TRBV12-3/TRBV12-4	NA	TRBJ2-5	many	CASSSRSAYQETQYF	TGTGCCAGCAGTTCCCGATCAGCATACCAAGAGACCCAGTACTTC
TRBV5-1	NA	TRBJ2-1	many	CASSPGTLLTYNEQFF	TGCGCCAGCAGCCCTGGGACTCTACTTACCTACAATGAGCAGTTCTTC
TRBV6-5	NA	TRBJ2-6	NA	CASSYAHTGSGANVLTF	TGTGCCAGCAGTTACGCCCACACAGGGTCCGGGGCCAACGTCCTGACTTTC
TRBV9	TRBD2	TRBJ2-1	many	CASSVALAGGHNEQFF	TGTGCCAGCAGCGTAGCTCTAGCGGGAGGACACAATGAGCAGTTCTTC
TRBV5-1	TRBD1	TRBJ2-3	many	CASSSQTGGDTQYF	TGCGCCAGCAGCTCGCAGACAGGGGGGGATACGCAGTATTTT
TRBV10-3	TRBD1	TRBJ1-1	NA	CAIRGAQGDTEAFF	TGTGCCATCAGGGGGGCCCAGGGGGACACTGAAGCTTTCTTT
TRBV12-3/TRBV12-4	NA	TRBJ2-1	many	CASSLASRGEQFF	TGTGCCAGCAGTTTAGCGAGCAGGGGCGAGCAGTTCTTC
TRBV7-7	TRBD2	TRBJ2-1	many	CASSPGTSDNEQFF	TGTGCCAGCAGCCCCGGGACTAGCGACAATGAGCAGTTCTTC
TRBV5-4	NA	TRBJ2-3	NA	CASGRRATREDTQYF	TGTGCCAGCGGACGAAGAGCTACGAGGGAAGATACGCAGTATTTT
TRBV6-1	TRBD2	TRBJ2-7	NA	CASSRTSGDEQYF	TGTGCCAGCAGTCGGACTAGCGGGGACGAGCAGTACTTC
TRBV7-8	TRBD2	TRBJ2-3	NA	CASSPRAGGAPTDTQYF	TGTGCCAGCAGCCCCCGGGCCGGGGGGGCCCCCACAGATACGCAGTATTTT
TRBV20-1	TRBD1	TRBJ1-5	many	CSATGTVNQPQHF	TGCAGTGCTACCGGGACAGTTAATCAGCCCCAGCATTTT
TRBV20-1	TRBD2	TRBJ2-3	many	CSVVAGTDTQYF	TGCAGTGTGGTAGCGGGGACAGATACGCAGTATTTT
TRBV10-3	NA	TRBJ1-1	many	CAIAQGQDRLEAFF	TGTGCCATCGCCCAAGGGCAGGATAGGCTGGAAGCTTTCTTT
TRBV11-2	NA	TRBJ1-1	many	CASSPGEGGTEAFF	TGTGCCAGCAGCCCCGGTGAGGGAGGAACTGAAGCTTTCTTT
TRBV30	NA	TRBJ2-7	many	CAWSVVRGDEQYF	TGTGCCTGGAGTGTAGTCAGGGGTGACGAGCAGTACTTC
TRBV10-2	NA	TRBJ1-2	many	CASSEGGHYGYTF	TGCGCCAGCAGTGAGGGTGGACATTATGGCTACACCTTC
TRBV7-2	TRBD2	TRBJ2-5	NA	CASSPGTSLGTQYF	TGTGCCAGCAGCCCCGGGACTAGCCTAGGGACCCAGTACTTC
TRBV12-3/TRBV12-4	NA	TRBJ2-1	many	CASSRGQGENEQFF	TGTGCCAGCAGCCGCGGGCAGGGAGAGAATGAGCAGTTCTTC